This passage covers 3 T cell receptor beta chains from one sample sequenced in a study of blood T cell repertoires in COVID-19. The data were produced by immunoSEQ multiplex PCR, yet TCRdb's version contains in-frame clones alone and is incomplete. The sample has a few hundred thousand clones; over 75% are singletons. The sample was PBMCs or T cells enriched from blood (not recorded which). These TCRs come from a woman in her twenties or thirties who had recovered from COVID-19.

This chain uses TRBV6-5 with TRBJ1-6; D possibly corresponds to TRBD1 (6 bases). Trimming pared 5 bases from V and 10 bases from J, leaving 15 bases between. The germline gives CDR1 MNHEY, CDR2 SVGAGI. The CDR3 has 14 amino acids. CDR3 coding DNA: TGTGCCAGCAGTCCAAATGGGGGCAAGTCACCCCTCCACTTT. This encodes CASSPNGGKSPLHF.

This clone was recorded only once. At one end, the junction sequence differs from germline, possibly due to a read error. The genes are TRBV7-6 and TRBJ1-1; D is undetermined. Germline CDR1 reads SGHVS; CDR2 reads FNYEAQ. The CDR3 loop spans 13 amino acids. CDR3 residues: CASSIARDREAFF. The CDR3, as DNA: TGTGCCAGCAGCATAGCCCGGGATCGAGAGGCTTTCTTT.

The V call is TRBV6-5, the J call TRBJ1-1; D remains ambiguous. The CDR3 consists of 13 residues. Germline CDR1 is MNHEY and CDR2 is SVGAGI. Between the trimmed V and J ends, which lost 2 bases and 4 bases, there was a span of 8 bases. For the CDR3, the DNA is TGTGCCAGCAGTTACCCCCCGTCCACTGAAGCTTTCTTT. Residues: CASSYPPSTEAFF.